The T cell receptor beta chain described here comes from a study of blood T cell repertoires in COVID-19. Across the whole study: T cells, B-cell-depleted T cells, or PBMCs supplied cDNA or gDNA.

Patients in Seattle were enrolled during active infection, then followed longitudinally. Original processing notes: Amplification of reference gene primers was used by the study to estimate nucleated cell counts. Some clones are missing from TCRdb's copy, which holds only in-frame ones; the method was immunoSEQ multiplex PCR. The V and J calls and clone size are taken from that table; D and trimming were inferred from the DNA. The sample gives fewer than 650,000 clones, roughly nine tenths of which show up once; roughly 8.3% is in the top ten. Germline CDR1 GTSNPN, CDR2 SVGIG (reference sequence). This CDR3 comprises 14 residues. Losses at the gene ends were 2 bases for V and 6 bases for J; bases not matched to a gene: 3.

This clonotype was sampled from a woman aged 45-60 years with COVID-19, enrolled during active disease. The chain employs TRBV30 and TRBJ2-3; TRBD2 agrees at 12 bases. Specimen: peripheral blood. The CDR3 region has the DNA TGTGCCTGGAGTAGCGGACTAGCGGGGGATACGCAGTATTTT. This encodes CAWSSGLAGDTQYF.